This T cell receptor (beta chain) was retrieved from a study of beta chain features in type 1 diabetes. General study results and limits: For Type 1 diabetes patients, all four CD4+ subsets carried TCRB CDR3s that were moderately but significantly shorter. Within patients, naive, central memory and Treg TCRB repertoires seemed more similar than within healthy donors.

V lost 7 bases, J lost 7 bases, and 16 bases lay in between. CDR1 SNHLY and CDR2 FYNNEI come from the germline V gene. The CDR3 length is 13 residues. The investigators reverse transcribed all of the isolated RNA, so they sequenced expressed TCRB transcripts. TCRdb keeps only in-frame clones here, not all; method: immunoSEQ multiplex PCR. The sample holds fewer than 650,000 clones, around 15% seen once. CD4+ naive, central memory, regulatory and stem cell-like memory subsets were isolated by sorting on CD45RO/CCR7/CD25/CD127/CD95/CD27. Purity (above 95%) was reached by all sorted populations. Comments on this clone: The antigen is unknown.

The receptor's source is a man aged 18 to 30 in good health. The sample consisted of naive CD4+ T cells from blood. The rearrangement links TRBV2 to TRBJ1-2; tentative D call: TRBD1 (6 bases). CDR3 protein: CASTAGGLGGYTF. The DNA of the CDR3 is TGTGCCAGCACGGCCGGGGGGCTAGGTGGCTACACCTTC.